A single sample is the source of the 27 T cell receptor beta chains below, sequenced in a study of T cell repertoires in cytomegalovirus infection. TCRdb redid the calling of the reads with MiXCR, one entry per CDR3 protein. The sample includes approximately 250,000 distinct CDR3 sequences, about 20% of them seen just once. The sample consisted of CD8+ T cells from PBMCs. The origin of the receptors is a human donor in good health (CMV status not recorded). Some clones in this sample may be carry-over from other donors' samples.

This clonotype occurred many times. The chain combines TRBV7-6 with TRBJ1-1; 8 nucleotides align to TRBD1. Per germline, CDR1 SGHVS and CDR2 FNYEAQ. V shed 5 bases, J shed 5 bases, and the junction held 10 bases outside the gene matches. The CDR3 length is 15 residues. In DNA form, the CDR3 reads TGTGCCAGCAGCCCAGACAGGGGCGCAGAGACTGAAGCTTTCTTT. Translation gives CASSPDRGAETEAFF.

A few counts support this clonotype. The chain is built from TRBV20-1 and TRBJ2-1; 10 bases match TRBD1. Germline V gene lookup returns CDR1 DFQATT and CDR2 SNEGSKA (reference sequence). This CDR3 is built from 14 residues. J lost 6 bases, V lost 5 bases, and 7 bases had no gene match. CDR3 coding DNA: TGCAGTGCTGTCGGGACAGGGGTTATCAATGAGCAGTTCTTC. Translation: CSAVGTGVINEQFF.

This clonotype was found a few times. This chain connects TRBV7-9 to TRBJ1-4; D perhaps matches TRBD1 (6 bases). CDR1 and CDR2 from the germline V gene are SEHNR and FQNEAQ (reference sequence). This CDR3 is built from 15 residues. V lost 8 bases and J 5 bases, leaving 18 bases between the germline ends. The CDR3 loop reads CASLPKGGGNEKLFF. For the CDR3, the DNA is TGTGCCAGCCTCCCTAAGGGAGGGGGAAATGAAAAACTGTTTTTT.

The table lists this clonotype with a few counts. The chain employs TRBV12-3 or TRBV12-4 and TRBJ2-1; D is ambiguous. The CDR3 spans 16 residues. V lost 3 bases and J 0 bases, leaving 12 bases between the germline ends. The CDR3 region has the DNA TGTGCCAGCAGTTTCGCCGGAGTCAGCTCCTACAATGAGCAGTTCTTC. This gives the protein CASSFAGVSSYNEQFF.

This clonotype turned up a few times. The V call is TRBV10-3, the J call TRBJ2-1; D is possibly TRBD1 or TRBD2 (5 bases each). This CDR3 has 13 amino acids. CDR1 is ENHRY, CDR2 SYGVKD, per germline. Trimming stripped 9 bases from V and 7 bases from J, with 16 bases between. The CDR3 sequence: CAIYRVGDNEQFF. The DNA of the CDR3 is TGTGCCATTTACCGAGTGGGGGATAATGAGCAGTTCTTC.

This clonotype has more than one count but fewer than ten. J is TRBJ2-5 and V is TRBV7-7; D possibly corresponds to TRBD1 (6 bases). Trimming removed 4 bases from V and 2 bases from J, with 17 bases in between. CDR1 is SSHAT and CDR2 is FNYEAQ in the germline V gene (reference sequence). The CDR3 is 16 residues long. CDR3 sequence: CASSSPGQRGQETQYF. The CDR3 coding sequence is TGTGCCAGCAGCTCCCCCGGACAGAGGGGGCAAGAGACCCAGTACTTC.

This chain connects TRBV20-1 to TRBJ2-7, with D possibly TRBD1 on 5 matching bases. CDR3 length: 14 amino acids. CDR1 and CDR2 from the germline V gene are DFQATT and SNEGSKA (reference sequence). V was shortened by 5 bases and J by 2 bases, with 16 bases between the two germline ends. The CDR3 here is CSASQGVPPYEQYF. The DNA of the CDR3 is TGCAGTGCTTCTCAGGGCGTTCCCCCCTACGAGCAGTACTTC.

Only a few counts were recorded for this clonotype. This sequence joins TRBV19 and TRBJ1-5; D gene unclear. Germline CDR1 LNHDA, CDR2 SQIVND (reference sequence). CDR3 length equals 12 residues. V lost 1 base to trimming and J lost 6 bases, with 4 bases between them. For the CDR3, the DNA is TGTGCCAGTAGTATAGGGAGTCAGCCCCAGCATTTT. It translates to CASSIGSQPQHF.

This clonotype was observed at least ten times. The rearrangement links TRBV7-6 to TRBJ2-1; 8 nucleotides agree with TRBD2. From germline, CDR1 is SGHVS and CDR2 FNYEAQ. With V trimmed by 4 bases and J by 7 bases, 12 bases remained unmatched. This CDR3 region has 16 residues. In DNA form, the CDR3 reads TGTGCCAGCAGCTCCGGAGCAGCAGCGGGGGCGAATGAGCAGTTCTTC. It codes for CASSSGAAAGANEQFF.

The chain joins TRBV28 to TRBJ2-5; 14 bases match TRBD2. Germline CDR1 reads MDHEN; CDR2 reads SYDVKM. The V and J ends lost 6 bases and 7 bases, in that order; junction bases with no gene match: 10. CDR3 length: 16 amino acids. CDR3: CASSPTSGGAGLTQYF. The CDR3 DNA follows: TGTGCCAGCAGCCCGACTAGCGGGGGGGCCGGGTTGACCCAGTACTTC.

The sample holds a few counts of this clonotype. The chain recombines TRBV27 with TRBJ2-5; 10 bases align to TRBD2. The CDR3 is 15 residues long. Per the germline V gene, CDR1 is MNHEY and CDR2 is SMNVEV (reference sequence). Trimming cost V 4 bases and J 5 bases; bases outside gene matches: 7. DNA of the CDR3: TGTGCCAGCAGTTCACTAGCGGGGTTAATGGAGACCCAGTACTTC. This codes for CASSSLAGLMETQYF.

The table lists this clonotype with a few counts. The DNA of the CDR3 is TGTGCCAGCAGCACCTACAGGGGGGCCGGGGAGCTGTTTTTT. This codes for CASSTYRGAGELFF. This rearrangement joins TRBV7-3 to TRBJ2-2, with 8 nucleotides matching TRBD1. Germline V gene lookup returns CDR1 SGHTA and CDR2 FQGTGA. Losses at the gene ends were 5 bases for V and 6 bases for J; bases not matched to a gene: 5. The CDR3 length is 14 residues. Full variable domain (outside the CDR3, taken from reference TRBV7-3 and TRBJ2-2): GAGVSQTPSNKVTEKGKYVELRCDPISGHTALYWYRQSLGQGPEFLIYFQGTGAADDSGLPNDRFFAVRPEGSVSTLKIQRTERGDSAVYLCASSTYRGAGELFFGEGSRLTVL.

Turning to this clonotype: With a much larger clone just one base away, this may be a read error. The chain recombines TRBV6-8 with TRBJ1-2; 7 nucleotides match TRBD1. The germline V gene has CDR1 MNHGY and CDR2 SAAAGT. The CDR3 consists of 16 residues. Here the CDR3 DNA reads TGTGCCAGCAGCTGGGAACCACAGGGGTTTGCCTATGACTACACCTTC. This encodes CASSWEPQGFAYDYTF.

This clonotype was seen a handful of times. The chain is built from TRBV25-1 and TRBJ2-7; no clear D gene. Trimming shortened V by 4 bases and J by 3 bases, and 7 bases separated the two germline ends. Germline V gives CDR1 MGHDK, CDR2 SYGVNS. CDR3 length equals 12 residues. The DNA of the CDR3 is TGTGCCAGCAGTGGAAACAGCTACGAGCAGTACTTC. This sequence encodes CASSGNSYEQYF.

The V and J genes are TRBV4-1 and TRBJ2-2; perhaps D is TRBD1 or TRBD2 (6 bases each). Looked up from germline, CDR1 is MGHRA and CDR2 is YSYEKL. With 4 bases removed from V and 12 bases from J, the gap between germline ends came to 21 bases. The CDR3 consists of 15 residues. The CDR3 region has the DNA TGCGCCAGCAGCCCGCCGACCGGGGGCCCGGGGAAGCTGTTTTTT. Its protein product is CASSPPTGGPGKLFF.

Only a few counts were recorded for this clonotype. The chain employs TRBV20-1 and TRBJ2-3, with 9 bases matching TRBD1. This CDR3 contains 14 residues. Germline CDR1 DFQATT, CDR2 SNEGSKA (reference sequence). V trimming: 5 bases; J trimming: 2 bases; junction bases outside the gene matches: 5. CDR3 sequence: CSAPTGGYTDTQYF. DNA of the CDR3: TGCAGTGCTCCGACAGGGGGTTACACAGATACGCAGTATTTT.

The gene calls are TRBV7-9 and TRBJ1-1, with unresolved D. There are 15 residues in the CDR3. V was cut by 1 base and J by 3 bases, with 12 bases left in between. Per the germline V gene, CDR1 is SEHNR and CDR2 is FQNEAQ (reference sequence). The CDR3 DNA follows: TGTGCCAGCAGCTTAGGGACCGGGGAGGACACTGAAGCTTTCTTT. Protein sequence: CASSLGTGEDTEAFF. The complete variable domain, with remaining parts taken from reference TRBV7-9 and TRBJ1-1, reads DTGVSQNPRHKITKRGQNVTFRCDPISEHNRLYWYRQTLGQGPEFLTYFQNEAQLEKSRLLSDRFSAERPKGSFSTLEIQRTEQGDSAMYLCASSLGTGEDTEAFFGQGTRLTVV.

This clonotype was seen ten or more times. This sequence joins TRBV11-2 and TRBJ2-2; D gene ambiguous. This CDR3 contains 15 residues. CDR1 and CDR2 from the germline V gene are SGHAT and FQNNGV. V was shortened by 8 bases and J by 1 base, with 14 bases between the two germline ends. The CDR3 is CASRVIVQNTGELFF. CDR3 sequence (DNA): TGTGCCAGCCGGGTTATCGTGCAGAACACCGGGGAGCTGTTTTTT.

The chain links TRBV9 to TRBJ2-2; D uncertain. This CDR3 region has 15 residues. V was clipped by 0 bases and J by 8 bases, with 14 bases between them. Looked up from germline, CDR1 is SGDLS and CDR2 is YYNGEE. The CDR3 loop is CASSVELAALGELFF. The CDR3 region has the DNA TGTGCCAGCAGCGTAGAACTCGCGGCGTTAGGGGAGCTGTTTTTT.

Of note for this clonotype: It may be a read error: a sequence one base away is much more abundant. The CDR3, as DNA: TGTGTCAGCAGCTCGGGGGGGCTCTCTGGAAACACCATATATTTT. This translates into CVSSSGGLSGNTIYF. J is TRBJ1-3 and V is TRBV7-2; possible D gene TRBD1, 6 bases. The CDR3 sequence is 15 residues long. The germline V gene encodes CDR1 SGHTA and CDR2 FQGNSA.

This sequence joins TRBV4-1 and TRBJ1-3; D gene uncertain. The CDR3 length is 13 residues. V lost 3 bases and J lost 8, with 11 bases in between. Per germline, CDR1 MGHRA and CDR2 YSYEKL. The CDR3 region is CASSQRGPDTIYF. In nucleotides, the CDR3 is TGCGCCAGCAGCCAGCGGGGTCCGGACACCATATATTTT.

By share, this clonotype ranks as medium-sized (0.01 to 0.1%). The gene calls are TRBV7-6 and TRBJ2-1, with 7 nucleotides matching TRBD1. V shed 1 base, J shed 8 bases, and the junction held 8 bases outside the gene matches. The germline V gene encodes CDR1 SGHVS and CDR2 FNYEAQ. This CDR3 contains 15 residues. CDR3 DNA: TGTGCCAGCAGCTTAGGACCAGGGGGTATGGATGAGCAGTTCTTC. It specifies CASSLGPGGMDEQFF. Full variable domain (outside the CDR3, taken from reference TRBV7-6 and TRBJ2-1): GAGVSQSPRYKVTKRGQDVALRCDPISGHVSLYWYRQALGQGPEFLTYFNYEAQQDKSGLPNDRFSAERPEGSISTLTIQRTEQRDSAMYRCASSLGPGGMDEQFFGPGTRLTVL.

This clonotype appeared many times. The chain links TRBV7-6 to TRBJ2-3; no firm D call. Trimming pared 0 bases from V and 2 bases from J, leaving 6 bases between. The CDR3 has 14 residues. Germline-derived CDR1 and CDR2 are SGHVS and FNYEAQ. The CDR3: CASSLAGLTDTQYF. The CDR3 DNA reads TGTGCCAGCAGCTTAGCTGGGCTCACAGATACGCAGTATTTT.

This clonotype was recorded many times. The chain joins TRBV5-5 to TRBJ2-7, with 9 bases aligning to TRBD1. The length of the CDR3 is 14 residues. Germline lookup yields CDR1 SGHKS and CDR2 YYEKEE (reference sequence). The J segment lost 2 bases and the V segment lost 4 bases, leaving 4 bases of the junction unmatched. The CDR3 protein is CASSAGQGAYEQYF. The DNA of the CDR3 is TGTGCCAGCAGCGCGGGACAGGGAGCCTACGAGCAGTACTTC.

The V gene is TRBV25-1, the J gene TRBJ2-1; D not certain. Per germline, CDR1 MGHDK and CDR2 SYGVNS. Trimming took 4 bases from V and 5 from J, leaving 3 bases between them. The CDR3 sequence is 11 residues long. CDR3 residues: CASSGNNEQFF. As DNA, the CDR3 is TGTGCCAGCAGTGGAAACAATGAGCAGTTCTTC.

The J gene is TRBJ1-1, the V gene TRBV13; D is perhaps TRBD1 (6 bases). There are 15 residues in the CDR3. The V end lost 2 bases, the J end lost 5 bases, and 15 bases lay between the germline ends. CDR1 and CDR2 from the germline V gene are PRHDT and FYEKMQ (reference sequence). DNA for the CDR3: TGTGCCAGCAGCTTATGGGGTCAGGGGAGAACTGAAGCTTTCTTT. Translated: CASSLWGQGRTEAFF.

This clonotype came up a few times. This sequence joins TRBV29-1 and TRBJ2-7; tentatively, D is TRBD2 (6 bases). CDR1 and CDR2 from the germline V gene are SQVTM and ANQGSEA. Trimming pared 4 bases from V and 4 bases from J, leaving 8 bases between. This CDR3 region has 11 residues. DNA for the CDR3: TGCAGCGTTGGTCGGGGGTACGAGCAGTACTTC. The encoded protein is CSVGRGYEQYF.